The clone carrying this T cell receptor beta chain was recorded at least ten times. This sample is drawn from a study of CD8 T cells in ankylosing spondylitis. TCRdb analysed the 5' RACE reads with MiXCR anew, one entry per CDR3 protein. The repertoire has under 200,000 distinct CDR3 sequences, 13% of them found once; the top ten carry roughly 9.6%. The CDR3 sequence is 13 residues long. Germline assignment: CDR1 SGHAT and CDR2 FQNNGV. V was trimmed by 3 bases and J by 5 bases, leaving 8 bases between them. The chain is built from TRBV11-2 and TRBJ2-1; unclear D gene. Specimen: blood, either unsorted or a sorted T cell fraction (not recorded which). The receptor's source is a female donor with ankylosing spondylitis or in good health (not recorded which). The CDR3 bases are TGTGCCAGCAGCTTCACGGCCGACAATGAGCAGTTCTTC. As protein: CASSFTADNEQFF.